The rows below give T cell receptor beta chains drawn from one sample of a study of cytomegalovirus exposure and HLA in healthy donors. TCRdb's table, derived via immunoSEQ multiplex PCR, lists solely in-frame clones and lacks some. The sample lists some 240,000 clones; about nine tenths were seen once. The sequencing input was PBMCs. The source of these receptors is a girl aged 2 to 10 in good health and CMV-seronegative. CDR3s include the opening cysteine and the closing phenylalanine or tryptophan. The order of the fields is V gene, D gene, J gene, CDR3 DNA, CDR3 protein. The D gene is left open where the match is weak.

v_gene: TRBV10-1; d_gene: .; j_gene: TRBJ2-2; CDR3nt: TGCGCCAGCAGTGAATGGGGGCAGGCCGGGGAGCTGTTTTTT; CDR3aa: CASSEWGQAGELFF
v_gene: TRBV6-1; d_gene: TRBD2; j_gene: TRBJ2-7; CDR3nt: TGTGCCAGCAGTGATTTTAGCGGGGGACACTACGAGCAGTACTTC; CDR3aa: CASSDFSGGHYEQYF
v_gene: TRBV6-5; d_gene: TRBD1; j_gene: TRBJ2-7; CDR3nt: TGTGCCAGCGCGCGGACAGGGATGTACGAGCAGTACTTC; CDR3aa: CASARTGMYEQYF
v_gene: TRBV9; d_gene: .; j_gene: TRBJ2-7; CDR3nt: TGTGCCAGCAGCGCTAGCGCGAGCTCCTACGAGCAGTACTTC; CDR3aa: CASSASASSYEQYF
v_gene: TRBV5-1; d_gene: .; j_gene: TRBJ1-6; CDR3nt: TGCGCCAGCAGCTTGGACGGGGGGCGGAATTCACCCCTCCACTTT; CDR3aa: CASSLDGGRNSPLHF
v_gene: TRBV27; d_gene: .; j_gene: TRBJ2-7; CDR3nt: TGTGCCAGCAGTTACTATAGCGTAGGGGAGCAGTACTTC; CDR3aa: CASSYYSVGEQYF
v_gene: TRBV4-2; d_gene: TRBD1; j_gene: TRBJ2-7; CDR3nt: TGTGCCAGCAGCGTAAGGACAGGAGACTACGAGCAGTACTTC; CDR3aa: CASSVRTGDYEQYF
v_gene: TRBV10-3; d_gene: TRBD2; j_gene: TRBJ2-1; CDR3nt: TGTGCCATCAGGGGGACTAGCGGGGCTAGAAATGAGCAGTTCTTC; CDR3aa: CAIRGTSGARNEQFF
v_gene: TRBV6-1; d_gene: TRBD1; j_gene: TRBJ2-7; CDR3nt: TGTGCCAGCAGTGAAGCGCTAAGGGGGCCCCAGTACTTC; CDR3aa: CASSEALRGPQYF
v_gene: TRBV5-8; d_gene: .; j_gene: TRBJ1-2; CDR3nt: TGTGCCAGCAGCCATGCCCTTGAGAATGGCTACACCTTC; CDR3aa: CASSHALENGYTF
v_gene: TRBV9; d_gene: TRBD2; j_gene: TRBJ2-5; CDR3nt: TGTGCCAGCAGCGTAGGAATAGCGGGGGGGCCTGAGACCCAGTACTTC; CDR3aa: CASSVGIAGGPETQYF